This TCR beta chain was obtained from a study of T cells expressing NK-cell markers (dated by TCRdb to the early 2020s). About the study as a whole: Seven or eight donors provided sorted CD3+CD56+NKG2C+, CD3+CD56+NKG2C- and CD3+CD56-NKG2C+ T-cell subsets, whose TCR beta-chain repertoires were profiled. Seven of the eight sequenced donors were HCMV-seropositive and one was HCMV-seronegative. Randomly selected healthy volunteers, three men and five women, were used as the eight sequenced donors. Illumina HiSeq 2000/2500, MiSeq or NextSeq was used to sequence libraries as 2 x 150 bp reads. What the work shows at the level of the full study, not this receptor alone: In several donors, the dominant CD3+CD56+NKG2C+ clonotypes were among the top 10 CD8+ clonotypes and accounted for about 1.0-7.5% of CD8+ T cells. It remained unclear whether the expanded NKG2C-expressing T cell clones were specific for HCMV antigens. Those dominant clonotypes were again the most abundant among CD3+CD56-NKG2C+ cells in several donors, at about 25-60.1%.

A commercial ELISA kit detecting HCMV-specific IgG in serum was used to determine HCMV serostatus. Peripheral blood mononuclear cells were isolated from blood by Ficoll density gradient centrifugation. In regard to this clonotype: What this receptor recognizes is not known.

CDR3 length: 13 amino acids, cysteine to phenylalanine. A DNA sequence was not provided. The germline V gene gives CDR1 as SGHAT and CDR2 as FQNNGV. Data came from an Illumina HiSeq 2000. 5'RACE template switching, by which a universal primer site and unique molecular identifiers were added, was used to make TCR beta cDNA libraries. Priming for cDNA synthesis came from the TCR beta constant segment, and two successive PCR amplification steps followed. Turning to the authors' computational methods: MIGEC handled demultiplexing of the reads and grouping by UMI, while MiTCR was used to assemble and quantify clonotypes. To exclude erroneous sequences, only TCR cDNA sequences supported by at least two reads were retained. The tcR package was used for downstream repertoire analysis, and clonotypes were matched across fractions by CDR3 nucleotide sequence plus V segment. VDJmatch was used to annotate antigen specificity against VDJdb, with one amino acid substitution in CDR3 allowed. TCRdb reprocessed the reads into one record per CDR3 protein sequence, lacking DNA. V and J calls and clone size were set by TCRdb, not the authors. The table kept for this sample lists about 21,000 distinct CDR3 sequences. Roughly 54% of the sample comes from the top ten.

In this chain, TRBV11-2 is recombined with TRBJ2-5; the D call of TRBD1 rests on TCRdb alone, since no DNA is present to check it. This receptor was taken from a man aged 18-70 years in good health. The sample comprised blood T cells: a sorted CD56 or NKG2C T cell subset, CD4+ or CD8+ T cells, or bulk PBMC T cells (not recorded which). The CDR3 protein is CASSGTGRETQYF.